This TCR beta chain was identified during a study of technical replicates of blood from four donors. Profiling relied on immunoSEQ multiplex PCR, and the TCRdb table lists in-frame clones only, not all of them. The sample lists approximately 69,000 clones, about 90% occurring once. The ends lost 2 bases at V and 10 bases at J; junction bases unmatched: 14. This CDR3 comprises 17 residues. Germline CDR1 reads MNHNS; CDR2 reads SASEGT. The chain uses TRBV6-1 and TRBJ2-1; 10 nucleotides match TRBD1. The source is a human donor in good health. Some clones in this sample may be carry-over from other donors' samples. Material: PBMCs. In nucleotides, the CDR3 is TGTGCCAGCAGTGAACGGCGGGGGGACAGGGGCCCCCAGGAGCAGTTCTTC. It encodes CASSERRGDRGPQEQFF.